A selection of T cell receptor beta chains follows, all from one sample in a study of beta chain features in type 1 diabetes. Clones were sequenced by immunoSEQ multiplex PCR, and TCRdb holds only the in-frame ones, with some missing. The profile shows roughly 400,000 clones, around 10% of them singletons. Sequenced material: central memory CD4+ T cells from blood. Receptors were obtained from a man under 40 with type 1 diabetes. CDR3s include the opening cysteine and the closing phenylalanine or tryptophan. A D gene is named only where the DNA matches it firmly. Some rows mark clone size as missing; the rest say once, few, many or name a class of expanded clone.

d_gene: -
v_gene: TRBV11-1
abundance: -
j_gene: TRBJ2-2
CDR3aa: CASSLWVNEGITGELFF
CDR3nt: TGTGCCAGCAGCTTATGGGTTAACGAGGGAATCACCGGGGAGCTGTTTTTT

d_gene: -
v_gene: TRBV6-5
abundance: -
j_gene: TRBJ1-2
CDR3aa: CASSPGSDYGYTF
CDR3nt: TGTGCCAGCAGTCCTGGGTCGGACTATGGCTACACCTTC

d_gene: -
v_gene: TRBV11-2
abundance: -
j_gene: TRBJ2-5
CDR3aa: CASSLNYQETQYF
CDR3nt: TGTGCCAGCAGCTTAAACTACCAAGAGACCCAGTACTTC

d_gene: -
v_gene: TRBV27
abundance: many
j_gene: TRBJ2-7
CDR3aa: CASRTLGGAYEQYF
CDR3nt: TGTGCCAGCAGAACCCTCGGCGGGGCCTACGAGCAGTACTTC

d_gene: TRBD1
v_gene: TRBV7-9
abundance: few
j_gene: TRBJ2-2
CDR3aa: CASSRSMTGLGGELFF
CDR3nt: TGTGCCAGCAGCCGATCGATGACAGGGCTAGGCGGGGAGCTGTTTTTT

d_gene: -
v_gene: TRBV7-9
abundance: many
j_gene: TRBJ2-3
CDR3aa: CASSFLAEPTTDTQYF
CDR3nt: TGTGCCAGCAGCTTTTTGGCGGAGCCGACCACAGATACGCAGTATTTT

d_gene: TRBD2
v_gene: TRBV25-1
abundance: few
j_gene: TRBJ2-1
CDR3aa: CASSLAGGSYNEQFF
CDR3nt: TGTGCCAGCAGCCTAGCGGGAGGATCCTACAATGAGCAGTTCTTC

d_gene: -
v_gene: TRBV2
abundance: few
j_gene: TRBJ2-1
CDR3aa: CASSEAAEPRPFF
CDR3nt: TGTGCCAGCAGTGAAGCCGCCGAACCCAGGCCGTTCTTC

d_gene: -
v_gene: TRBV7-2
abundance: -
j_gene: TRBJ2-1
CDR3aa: CASSLIGNEQFF
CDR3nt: TGTGCCAGCAGCTTGATAGGGAATGAGCAGTTCTTC

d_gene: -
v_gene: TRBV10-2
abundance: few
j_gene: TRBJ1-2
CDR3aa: CASIGGGPNYGYTF
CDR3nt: TGCGCCAGCATAGGAGGTGGGCCTAACTATGGCTACACCTTC

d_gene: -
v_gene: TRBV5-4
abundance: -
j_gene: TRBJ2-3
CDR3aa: CASSLLSGADTQYF
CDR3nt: TGTGCCAGCAGTCTCCTATCAGGGGCGGATACGCAGTATTTT

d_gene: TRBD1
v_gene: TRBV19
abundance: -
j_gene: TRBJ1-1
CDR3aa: CASSIDLWTGAEAFF
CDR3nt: TGTGCCAGTAGTATAGATCTGTGGACAGGGGCCGAAGCTTTCTTT

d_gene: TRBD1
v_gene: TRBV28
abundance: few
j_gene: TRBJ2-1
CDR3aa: CASSPRDRGLYNEQFF
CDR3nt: TGTGCCAGCAGTCCCCGGGACAGGGGGCTCTACAATGAGCAGTTCTTC

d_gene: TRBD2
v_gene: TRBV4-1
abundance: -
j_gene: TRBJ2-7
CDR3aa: CASSRLLAGVNEQYF
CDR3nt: TGCGCCAGCAGCCGTTTACTAGCGGGAGTCAACGAGCAGTACTTC

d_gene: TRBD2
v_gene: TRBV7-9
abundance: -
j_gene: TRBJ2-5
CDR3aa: CASSQSLAGGETQYF
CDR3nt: TGTGCCAGCAGCCAATCCCTAGCGGGAGGGGAGACCCAGTACTTC

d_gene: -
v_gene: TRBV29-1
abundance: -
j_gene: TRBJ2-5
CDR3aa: CSVAFRVTMETQYF
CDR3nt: TGCAGCGTTGCCTTTCGGGTCACCATGGAGACCCAGTACTTC

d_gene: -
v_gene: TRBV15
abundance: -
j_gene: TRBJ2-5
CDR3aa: CATSPRRVAPQETQYF
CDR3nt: TGTGCCACCAGCCCAAGGAGGGTGGCGCCTCAAGAGACCCAGTACTTC

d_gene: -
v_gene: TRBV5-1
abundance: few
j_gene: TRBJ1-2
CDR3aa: CASSSTHYGYTF
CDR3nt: TGCGCCAGCAGCTCCACCCACTATGGCTACACCTTC

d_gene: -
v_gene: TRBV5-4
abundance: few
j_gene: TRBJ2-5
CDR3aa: CASSLGLGHNQETQYF
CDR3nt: TGTGCCAGCAGCTTGGGGCTAGGGCACAACCAAGAGACCCAGTACTTC

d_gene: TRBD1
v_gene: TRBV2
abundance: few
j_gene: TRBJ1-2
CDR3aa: CASSEDRQGATF
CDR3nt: TGTGCCAGCAGTGAAGATAGACAGGGTGCGACCTTC

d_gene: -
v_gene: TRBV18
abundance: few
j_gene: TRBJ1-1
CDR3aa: CASSYSEGRRTEAFF
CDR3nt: TGTGCCAGCTCCTATTCCGAGGGGAGGAGGACTGAAGCTTTCTTT

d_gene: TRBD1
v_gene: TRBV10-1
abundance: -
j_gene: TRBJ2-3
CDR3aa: CASSAVQGRDTQYF
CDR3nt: TGCGCCAGCAGTGCGGTACAGGGGAGAGATACGCAGTATTTT

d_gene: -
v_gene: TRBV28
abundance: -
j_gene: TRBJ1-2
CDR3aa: CASSYRNYGYTF
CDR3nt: TGTGCCAGCAGTTACAGAAACTATGGCTACACCTTC

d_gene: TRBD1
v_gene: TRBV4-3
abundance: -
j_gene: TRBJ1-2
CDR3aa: CASSQEGNPGQARFYGYTF
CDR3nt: TGCGCCAGCAGCCAAGAAGGAAATCCTGGACAGGCCCGTTTCTATGGCTACACCTTC

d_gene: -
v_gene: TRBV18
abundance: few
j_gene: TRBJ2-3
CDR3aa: CASSRTSQNPDTQYF
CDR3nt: TGTGCCAGCTCACGAACTAGTCAAAATCCAGATACGCAGTATTTT

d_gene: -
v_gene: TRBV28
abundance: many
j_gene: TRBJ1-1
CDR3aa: CASSRPGPRDTEAFF
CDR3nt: TGTGCCAGCAGTCGCCCCGGGCCGCGGGACACTGAAGCTTTCTTT